Following are 14 T cell receptor beta chains from one sample sequenced in a study of T cell changes during pregnancy in multiple sclerosis (dated by TCRdb to about 2019). The library came from the immunoSEQ multiplex PCR assay. As stored in TCRdb, this immuneACCESS dataset retains in-frame rearrangements with V and J assigned. A fraction of the clones does not appear; measured against another copy, unresolved V genes explain less than half of the discrepancy, and the remainder lacks a known reason. This sample has roughly 39,000 clones in its table, and about 90% of those were observed once. The top ten clonotypes cover 0.78% of the sample. This material consisted of CD4+ T cells from peripheral blood mononuclear cells, taken before pregnancy. Source of these receptors: a female donor with multiple sclerosis, enrolled in a pregnancy study.

The chain recombines TRBV4-3 with TRBJ2-5; D perhaps matches TRBD2 (6 bases). The germline CDR1 and CDR2 sequences are LGHNA and YSLEER. Trimming pared 0 bases from V and 5 bases from J, leaving 16 bases between. This CDR3 region has 16 residues. CDR3 in amino acids: CASSQESGRGTETQYF. The DNA of the CDR3 is TGCGCCAGCAGCCAAGAAAGTGGTCGGGGGACGGAGACCCAGTACTTC.

The J gene is TRBJ2-3, the V gene TRBV25-1, with 12 bases fitting TRBD1. The V and J ends lost 1 base and 3 bases, in that order; junction bases with no gene match: 5. Per germline, CDR1 MGHDK and CDR2 SYGVNS. This CDR3 region has 17 residues. CDR3 region: CASSESRDRGHTDTQYF. The CDR3 nucleotides are TGTGCCAGCAGTGAATCCCGGGACAGGGGGCATACAGATACGCAGTATTTT.

This clone was seen a single time. The rearrangement joins TRBV30 to TRBJ1-4; TRBD1 agrees at 9 bases. Germline-derived CDR1 and CDR2 are GTSNPN and SVGIG (reference sequence). The CDR3 contains 13 residues. After removal of 5 bases from V and 8 bases from J, the junction contained 6 bases not matched to a gene. The CDR3 bases are TGTGCCTGGCACAGGGGGCGGGGGGAAAAACTGTTTTTT. It encodes CAWHRGRGEKLFF.

The chain combines TRBV4-2 with TRBJ2-3, with 13 nucleotides matching TRBD2. Germline V gives CDR1 LGHNA, CDR2 YNFKEQ. Germline trimming cut 0 bases from V and 2 bases from J; bases unmatched to any gene: 2. The CDR3 has 17 residues. CDR3 nucleotides: TGTGCCAGCAGCCAAGATGGGACTAGCGGGACCACAGATACGCAGTATTTT. It yields the protein CASSQDGTSGTTDTQYF.

The table lists this clone with a few counts. The CDR3 reads CASSQGGVGGELFF. The CDR3 DNA is TGTGCCAGCAGCCAAGGGGGGGTAGGCGGGGAGCTGTTTTTT. The chain combines TRBV4-2 with TRBJ2-2; a possible D gene is TRBD2 (6 bases). The CDR3 runs to 14 residues. Germline V gene sequence: CDR1 LGHNA, CDR2 YNFKEQ. V shed 1 base and J shed 7 bases, with 10 bases lying between them.

In its sample, this clone was seen a few times. The J gene is TRBJ1-5, the V gene TRBV6-4; TRBD1 is a possible D gene (5 bases). The CDR3 has 13 residues. V lost 2 bases and J 6 bases, leaving 8 bases between the germline ends. The germline gives CDR1 MRHNA, CDR2 SNTAGT. CDR3 region: CASSDRGGQPQHF. In DNA, the CDR3 is TGTGCCAGCAGTGACAGGGGAGGTCAGCCCCAGCATTTT.

V usage is TRBV27 and J usage is TRBJ2-2; TRBD1 agrees at 10 bases. This CDR3 is 18 amino acids long. Trimming removed 5 bases from V and 4 bases from J; junction bases left unmatched: 13. CDR1 and CDR2 from the germline V gene are MNHEY and SMNVEV (reference sequence). The CDR3 loop reads CASSPIFRQGARTGELFF. The CDR3 nucleotides read TGTGCCAGCAGTCCGATTTTTCGACAGGGGGCGCGCACCGGGGAGCTGTTTTTT.

This clone was seen once. This chain links TRBV7-3 with TRBJ2-1; D gene unclear. Germline V CDR1 and CDR2: SGHTA, FQGTGA. The CDR3 runs 15 residues. The V gene lost 2 bases and the J gene lost 6 bases, with 14 bases spanning the gap. The CDR3 nucleotides are TGTGCCAGCAGCTTAGTCCAGGTAGGCCTCAATGAGCAGTTCTTC. Its protein product is CASSLVQVGLNEQFF. Full variable domain (missing parts from reference TRBV7-3 and TRBJ2-1): GAGVSQTPSNKVTEKGKYVELRCDPISGHTALYWYRQSLGQGPEFLIYFQGTGAADDSGLPNDRFFAVRPEGSVSTLKIQRTERGDSAVYLCASSLVQVGLNEQFFGPGTRLTVL.

The V gene is TRBV4-3, the J gene TRBJ1-4; no firm D call. This CDR3 has 17 residues. CDR1 LGHNA and CDR2 YSLEER come from the germline V gene. Trimming cost V 0 bases and J 4 bases, with 15 bases left between them. The CDR3 reads CASSQDGLGAHNEKLFF. CDR3 coding DNA: TGCGCCAGCAGCCAAGATGGTCTGGGCGCTCATAATGAAAAACTGTTTTTT.

This chain joins TRBV6-5 and TRBJ2-3; D is uncertain. Germline V lookup: CDR1 MNHEY, CDR2 SVGAGI. The ends were cut back, 2 bases at V and 3 bases at J, with 15 bases in the middle. This CDR3 has 16 amino acids. This chain's CDR3 is CASSYLGGLRTDTQYF. The CDR3, as DNA: TGTGCCAGCAGTTACCTCGGTGGGCTGAGAACAGATACGCAGTATTTT.

The chain couples TRBV5-1 to TRBJ2-6; TRBD1 might be the D (7 bases). Germline lookup yields CDR1 SGHRS and CDR2 YFSETQ. Trimming stripped 5 bases from V and 0 bases from J, with 12 bases between. The CDR3 runs to 16 residues. CDR3 sequence reads: CASREGAGSGANVLTF. The CDR3 DNA reads as TGCGCCAGCAGGGAGGGGGCGGGCTCTGGGGCCAACGTCCTGACTTTC. Based on the CDR3 plus reference TRBV5-1 and TRBJ2-6, the full variable domain is KAGVTQTPRYLIKTRGQQVTLSCSPISGHRSVSWYQQTPGQGLQFLFEYFSETQRNKGNFPGRFSGRQFSNSRSEMNVSTLELGDSALYLCASREGAGSGANVLTFGAGSRLTVL.

This clone occurred a few times. The chain couples TRBV5-1 to TRBJ2-3; possibly TRBD1 for D (6 bases). Trimming removed 0 bases from V and 1 base from J, with 12 bases in between. Germline values: CDR1 SGHRS, CDR2 YFSETQ. CDR3 length: 16 residues. As DNA, the CDR3 is TGCGCCAGCAGCTTGGATATGGCAGGGGGCACAGATACGCAGTATTTT. Its protein is CASSLDMAGGTDTQYF.

The rearrangement uses TRBV6-5 and TRBJ1-3; D possibly corresponds to TRBD1 (5 bases). The germline V gene encodes CDR1 MNHEY and CDR2 SVGAGI. The V gene lost 6 bases and the J gene lost 0 bases, with 12 bases spanning the gap. The CDR3 covers 15 residues. The CDR3 here is CASRPRQSSGNTIYF. The CDR3 region has the DNA TGTGCCAGCAGACCCAGACAGAGCTCTGGAAACACCATATATTTT.

V is TRBV28 and J is TRBJ2-2, with a tentative D call TRBD1 (5 bases). The CDR3 is 15 amino acids. Germline CDR1 is MDHEN and CDR2 is SYDVKM. V lost 2 bases, J lost 7 bases, and 14 bases lay in between. CDR3 sequence: CASSLRGFVFGELFF. CDR3 DNA: TGTGCCAGCAGTTTAAGGGGTTTCGTTTTCGGGGAGCTGTTTTTT.